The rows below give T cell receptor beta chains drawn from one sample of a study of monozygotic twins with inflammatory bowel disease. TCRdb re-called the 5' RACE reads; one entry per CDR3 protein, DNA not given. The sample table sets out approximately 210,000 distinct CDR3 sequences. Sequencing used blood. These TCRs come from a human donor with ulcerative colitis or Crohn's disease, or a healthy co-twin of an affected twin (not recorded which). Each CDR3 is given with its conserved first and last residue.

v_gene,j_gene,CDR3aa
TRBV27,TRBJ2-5,CASSFSRDPAAQYF
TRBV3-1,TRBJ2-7,CATRPTNRYEQYF
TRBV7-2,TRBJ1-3,CASRPALFPSGNTIYF
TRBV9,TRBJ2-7,CASSRGSSSSYEQYF
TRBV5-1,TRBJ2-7,CASSYRQDYEQYF
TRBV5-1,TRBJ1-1,CASSGVGANTEAFF
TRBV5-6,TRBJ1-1,CASSPPGQGALGTEAFF
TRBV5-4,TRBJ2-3,CASSSRLAGDTQYF
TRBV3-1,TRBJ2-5,CASSTTSGAQETQYF
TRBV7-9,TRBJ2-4,CASSSTGTLNIQYF
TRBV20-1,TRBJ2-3,CSATNPMEADTQYF
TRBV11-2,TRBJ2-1,CASSAGRSRRRSSYNEQFF
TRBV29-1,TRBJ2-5,CSVRKEVGQETQYF
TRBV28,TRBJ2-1,CASSLGGMNEQFF
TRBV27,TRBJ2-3,CASSSGTGDFSTDTQYF
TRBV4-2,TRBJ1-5,CASSRDRGDQPQHF
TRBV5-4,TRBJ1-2,CASSPTDRGYTF
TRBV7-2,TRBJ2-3,CASSFDRIKDTQYF
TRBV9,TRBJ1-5,CASSVDGVQPQHF
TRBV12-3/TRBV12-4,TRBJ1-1,CASRVQGRPEAFF
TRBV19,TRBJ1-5,CASRTPGRGQPQHF
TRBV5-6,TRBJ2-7,CASSTRREQYF
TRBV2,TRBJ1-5,CASSLTGSGEPQHF
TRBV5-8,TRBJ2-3,CASSSGTSPRADTQYF
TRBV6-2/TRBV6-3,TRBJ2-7,CASSITTYEQYF
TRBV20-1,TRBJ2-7,CSAPWTSGRYEQYF
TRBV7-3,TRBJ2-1,CASSQTGQGEQFF
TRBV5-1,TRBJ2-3,CASSLTAGTPTDTQYF
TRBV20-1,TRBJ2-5,CSALRMFRETQYF
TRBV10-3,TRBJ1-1,CAISAGGANTEAFF
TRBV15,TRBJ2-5,CATSRESYYLF
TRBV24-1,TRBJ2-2,CATSDPGQLTGELFF
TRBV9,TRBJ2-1,CASSEGLADEQFF
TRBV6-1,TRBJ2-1,CASQTGPRKVNEQFF
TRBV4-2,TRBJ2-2,CASSQDQRDYYTGELFF
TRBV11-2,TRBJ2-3,CASSLEGLAGGYDTQYF
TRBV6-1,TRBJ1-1,CASTQGGGRNTEAFF
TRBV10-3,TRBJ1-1,CAITGQENTEAFF
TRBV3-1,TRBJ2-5,CASSRAGVETQYF
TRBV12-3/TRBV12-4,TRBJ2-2,CASRPGTENTGELFF
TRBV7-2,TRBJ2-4,CASSLATSGTSGRGNIQYF
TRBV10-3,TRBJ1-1,CATWTGGDPTMNIEAFF
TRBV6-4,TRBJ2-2,CASSDSPGTGELFF
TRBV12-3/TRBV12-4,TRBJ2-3,CASRGAHPDTPYF
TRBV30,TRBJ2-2,CAWSVMDSLKGRTGELFF
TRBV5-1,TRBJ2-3,CASSLTGDYVGYTQYF
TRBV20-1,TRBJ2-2,CSAPGLGGGELFF
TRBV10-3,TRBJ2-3,CATRWGITDTQYF
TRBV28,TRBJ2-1,CASSLTGTSEEFF
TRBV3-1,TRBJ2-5,CASSQKRGYQETQYF
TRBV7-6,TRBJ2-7,CASSPPTDGGEQYF
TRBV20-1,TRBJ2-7,CSARKSDRAYEQYF
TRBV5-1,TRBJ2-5,CASSQSGTAQETQYF
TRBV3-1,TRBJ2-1,CASSQDEGGADEQFF
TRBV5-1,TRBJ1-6,CASSLAPKADSPLLF